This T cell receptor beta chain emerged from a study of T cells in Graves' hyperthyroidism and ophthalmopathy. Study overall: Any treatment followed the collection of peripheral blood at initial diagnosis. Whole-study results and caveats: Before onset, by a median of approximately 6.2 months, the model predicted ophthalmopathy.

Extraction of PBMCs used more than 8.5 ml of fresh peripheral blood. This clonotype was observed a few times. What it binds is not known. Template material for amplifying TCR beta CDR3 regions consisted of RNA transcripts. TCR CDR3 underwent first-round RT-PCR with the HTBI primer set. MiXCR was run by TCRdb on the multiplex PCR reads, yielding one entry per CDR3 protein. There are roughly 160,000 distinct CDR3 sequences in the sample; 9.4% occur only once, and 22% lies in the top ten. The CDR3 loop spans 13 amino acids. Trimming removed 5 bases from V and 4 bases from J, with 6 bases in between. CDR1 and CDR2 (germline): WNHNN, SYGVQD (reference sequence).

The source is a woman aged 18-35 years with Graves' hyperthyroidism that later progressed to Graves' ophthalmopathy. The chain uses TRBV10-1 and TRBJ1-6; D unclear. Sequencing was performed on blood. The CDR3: CASSNSYNSPLHF. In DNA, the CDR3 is TGCGCCAGCAGTAACAGTTATAATTCACCCCTCCACTTT.